The TCR beta chain under discussion was sequenced for a study of cytomegalovirus exposure and HLA in healthy donors (dated by TCRdb to about 2017). A note on the overall study: An earlier analysis of approximately 640 of the donors reported about 250 Gb of sequence data and around 110 million unique TCR beta sequences from some 180 million T cells. Approximately 310 gigabases of sequencing data and tens of millions of unique TCR sequences were included in an early release covering over 600 HLA-typed donors. Of the roughly 400 genotyped donors, less than 90% were placed in the genetic ancestry cluster associated with self-reported Caucasian donors. The study aimed to test whether cataloging public T cell receptors could reveal signatures of past pathogen exposure. The T cell repertoires of roughly 660 subjects were profiled by immunosequencing and related to cytomegalovirus serostatus. Along with the approximately 620-subject first cohort, a separate validation cohort of around 120 different subjects was used. To predict cytomegalovirus infection status, the study combined high-throughput TCR immunosequencing, statistical association of individual TCRs with disease status, and machine learning. A later analysis re-analyzed previously published TCR beta repertoires from several hundred donors and added high-resolution HLA genotyping to study TCR occurrence patterns. In the later analysis, no new phenotypic data were used to find candidate immune exposures; instead, reliance was placed on TCR beta sequences and their occurrence across donors. An earlier analysis of a few hundred of the donors applied high-throughput TCR beta sequencing to assess whether each TCR beta V gene segment acted as functional or pseudogenic. Donor age, sex, ethnicity and CMV serostatus were collected together with the repertoire data. Genome-wide SNP genotypes for about 65% of the roughly 700 donors were used in a later genetic analysis, which treated that subset as a discovery cohort. Every discovery cohort repertoire had been produced on one sequencing platform. HLA typing included class I and class II loci at four-digit resolution. The number of donors typed differed by locus, with 629-630 for A, B, C, DRB1 and DQB1, roughly 520 for DQA1, 600 to 610 for DPA1, and approximately 470 for DPB1. Roughly 5 DR-DQ haplotypes were handled as single units for association and clustering, since linkage in the cohort was strong. Among some 410 genotyped donors of the cohort, an average of approximately 250,000 unique TCR beta nucleotide sequences were sequenced per donor, about a sixth of them non-productive.

As to this clone: Its antigen has not been determined. Qualities for individual bases were not recorded, and no much larger clone is one base off.

Overall study outcomes, separate from this receptor: Most TCR sequences were observed very rarely across donors, whereas some public TCRs were present in many individuals. In a later genetic analysis, a missense DCLRE1C variant was associated with V-gene and J-gene trimming of TCR beta chains, and the association was replicated in an independent cohort. An earlier analysis of 450 to 750 of the donors showed that most TCR beta V segments appeared in productive rearrangements either about 87% or about 30% of the time, which broadly matched IMGT annotations. Because HLA typing was missing for some donors at each locus, association tests included only the typed subset. Strong co-occurrence of HLA alleles, especially DR and DQ, made assigning TCR associations to individual alleles difficult. Only TCR beta chains were sequenced in this cohort, and the absence of alpha or paired-chain data limited detectable features. Specific HLA alleles were associated with 15,000 to 20,000 TCR beta sequences at a false discovery rate of 0.05 in a later analysis. In a later genetic analysis, fewer N-insertions in productive TCRs were reported among donors in an Asian-associated ancestry cluster than the roughly 640-donor mean. Most CMV-associated TCR beta chains appeared to be HLA-restricted in a later analysis, and the HLA associations seemed to be driven largely by CMV exposure. CMV serostatus was the only immune exposure information available for the cohort. A few of the identified cytomegalovirus-associated TCR beta chains were confirmed in vitro to be specific for cytomegalovirus antigens. The earlier analysis of approximately 590 of the donors excluded 15 to 20 rarely observed V segments, including chromosome 9 orphons, because counts were too low. A further reported finding was that TCR beta sequences accurately predicted the HLA-A and HLA-B alleles for most subjects in the first cohort. Linkage disequilibrium might explain the correlated functional status among segregating V segments, but an unknown experimental factor could not be ruled out. A later analysis found that TCR association rates varied across HLA loci, with DRB1 alleles showing the most associated TCRs and HLA-C alleles the fewest. Because the 87-base-pair reads could not distinguish some IMGT-functional V segments, including TRBV6-2 and TRBV6-3, those segments were excluded. A cluster of highly shared sequence variants was judged likely to be a technical artifact of the sequencing pipeline. According to the authors, the approach could potentially be generalized to other disease states and immunological phenotypes. Cytomegalovirus status was reported to be diagnosed by the classifier with high specificity and sensitivity in both the original and validation cohorts. Presence/absence analyses assumed roughly uniform sequencing depth across donors, an assumption that may not hold. A later analysis found that HLA-associated TCR beta chains were more clonally expanded and had lower generation probabilities than equally common non-associated chains. In a later analysis, several top co-occurrence clusters were reported to appear linked to parvovirus B19, influenza, CMV and Epstein-Barr virus. A total of 164 TCR beta chains were listed by the study as associated with cytomegalovirus.

The germline V gene specifies MNHNS as CDR1 and SASEGT as CDR2. Including the terminal cysteine and phenylalanine, the CDR3 comprises 13 residues. Only the CDR3 portion is preserved as DNA: 39 bases, with reading frame beginning at the first base. V is cut by 3 bases and J by 4 bases, and the space between the germline ends is 9 bases. The cohort was made up of approximately 670 healthy bone marrow donors. At the time of sampling, all cohort members were nominally healthy, though unrecorded immune exposures were likely present. The donor was CMV seronegative and belonged to the group of under 400 seronegative cohort members. A peripheral blood sample was provided by each donor, and peripheral blood mononuclear cells were used for TCR beta sequencing. Genomic DNA extraction from the blood cell samples was performed with the Qiagen DNeasy Blood Extraction Kit. Libraries were constructed by the immunoSEQ multiplex PCR assay. A mixture of 60 forward primers for TCR Vbeta segments and 13 reverse primers for TCR Jbeta segments was used in the multiplex PCR. A multiplex PCR assay on genomic DNA amplified the CDR3 region of rearranged TCR beta genes. The Illumina HiSeq System was used to sequence the amplified TCR beta libraries as 87-base-pair reads. The paper's processing steps were these. A later analysis counted approximately 84 million unique TCR beta chains across the 666 repertoires, and some 11 million of these chains were shared by at least two donors. To remove PCR and sequencing errors, raw reads were error-corrected and collapsed into unique sequences using a nearest-neighbor algorithm that merged closely related sequences. To assign V, D and J gene segments, CDR3 sequences were aligned to IMGT reference sequences. For a sequence to be retained, at least a six-nucleotide match to both a V gene segment and a J gene segment was required. Rearrangements were called productive when the CDR3 lacked stop codons and stayed in frame with V and J; all others were non-productive. Following IMGT convention, CDR3 was defined as the stretch from the second conserved V-encoded cysteine up to the conserved J-encoded phenylalanine. In an earlier analysis of 550 to 650 of the donors, sequences lacking an unambiguous match to a single V gene segment were excluded. An earlier analysis of 450 to 650 of the donors called V segments functional above 56.7% productive rearrangements and segregating when the between-donor standard deviation exceeded 5%. To diagnose cytomegalovirus status from the catalog of TCR beta chain sequences, a statistical classification framework was built. In a later analysis, V and J genes were assigned by comparing TCR nucleotide sequences against IMGT/GENE-DB human TR gene sequences. In a later analysis, CDR3 sequences and most-parsimonious VDJ recombination scenarios were assigned using the TCRdist pipeline. A later analysis defined each TCR beta chain by its CDR3 amino acid sequence plus V-gene family, and excluded reads lacking a unique V-gene family. A later analysis removed roughly 590 highly shared, low-generation-probability nucleotide sequences to deal with suspected cross-contamination and a sequencing artifact. In a later analysis, a clonal expansion index was calculated for each public chain from normalized within-repertoire ranks of inferred template counts. In a later analysis, generation probabilities were computed using a VDJ recombination model fitted to out-of-frame rearrangements, and the results were checked against IGoR. In a later analysis, hypergeometric tests were used to score TCR-TCR, TCR-HLA and TCR-CMV co-occurrence, with a repertoire-size bias correction applied to TCR pairs. In a later analysis, false discovery rates were estimated by permuting HLA or CMV assignments 20 times. In a later analysis, co-occurring TCRs were grouped using DBSCAN, and TCRdist sequence similarity was added for clustering within HLA-allele-positive subsets. Repertoires with fewer than 30,000 or more than 120,000 public chains, plus five repertoires with anomalous nucleotide sharing, were excluded from co-occurrence clustering. Entries here come from immuneACCESS through TCRdb and include only in-frame sequences with V and J called. Some clones fail to appear in such tables; in the studies checked, an unresolved V gene covers under half of the shortfall, and the cause of the remainder is unknown. The V and J calls and clone size come from that table; D and trimming were worked out from the DNA. Counted in this sample were 110,000 to 150,000 clones; just under 70% of them appeared once. The ten top clones hold about 4.1% of the sample.

This TCR came from a man aged 60 to 75 in good health and CMV-seronegative. Sequencing was carried out using PBMCs. The sequence joins TRBV6-1 to TRBJ1-2; the D gene assignment is ambiguous. CDR3 protein: CASSELAGYGYTF. The DNA sequence is as follows: TGTGCCAGCAGTGAGCTTGCCGGCTATGGCTACACCTTC.